This TCR beta chain is drawn from a study of radiotherapy plus CTLA-4 blockade in lung cancer. Study-level background: Among all patients, 18% showed objective responses, while 30% to 35% had disease control.

Points on this clone: The antigen remains undetermined. Other DNA sequences in the sample encode the same CDR3.

Focal radiation and CTLA-4 blockade (ipilimumab) were tested in chemo-refractory metastatic non-small-cell lung cancer patients. The study, taken as a whole, reports: TCR clones of tumor origin grew in blood after radiotherapy plus ipilimumab. The best prediction of response reportedly came from early blood T cell clone dynamics, with interferon-beta.

Data came from immunoSEQ multiplex PCR; TCRdb stores just in-frame clones and leaves some out. The sample includes some 46,000 clones, roughly three quarters seen only once; the top ten take 2.6%. The sequences come from peripheral blood, collected from a patient treated with radiotherapy plus ipilimumab. This sequence originates from a human donor with non-small cell lung cancer whose response to radiotherapy plus ipilimumab could not be evaluated.

The CDR3 DNA reads TGTGCCAGCAGCTTTCAACAGGGGAGCGAGCAGTACTTC. This translates into CASSFQQGSEQYF. This chain uses TRBV7-2 with TRBJ2-7, with 7 bases matching TRBD1. V dropped 3 bases and J dropped 6; count of bases not matched to a gene: 5. Germline V gene data show CDR1 as SGHTA and CDR2 as FQGNSA. The CDR3 contains 13 residues.